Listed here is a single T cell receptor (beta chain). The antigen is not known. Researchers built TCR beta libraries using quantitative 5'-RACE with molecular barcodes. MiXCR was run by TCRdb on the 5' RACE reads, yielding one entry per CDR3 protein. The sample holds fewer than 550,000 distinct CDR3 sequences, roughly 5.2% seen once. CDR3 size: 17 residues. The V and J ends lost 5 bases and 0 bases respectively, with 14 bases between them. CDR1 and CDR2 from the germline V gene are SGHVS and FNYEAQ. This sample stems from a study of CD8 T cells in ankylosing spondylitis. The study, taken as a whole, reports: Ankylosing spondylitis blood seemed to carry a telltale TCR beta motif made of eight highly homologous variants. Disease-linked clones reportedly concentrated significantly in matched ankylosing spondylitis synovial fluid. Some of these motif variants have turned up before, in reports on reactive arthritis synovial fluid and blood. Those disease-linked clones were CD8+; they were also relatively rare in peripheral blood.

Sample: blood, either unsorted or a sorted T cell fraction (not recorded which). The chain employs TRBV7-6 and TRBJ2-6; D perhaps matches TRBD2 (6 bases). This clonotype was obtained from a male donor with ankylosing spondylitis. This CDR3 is CASSLWGLSSGANVLTF. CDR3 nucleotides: TGTGCCAGCAGCCTGTGGGGACTGTCCTCTGGGGCCAACGTCCTGACTTTC.